These T cell receptor beta chains were read from a single sample in a study of blood T cells in healthy people across ages. MiXCR, applied by TCRdb to the 5' RACE reads, yields one record per CDR3 protein. The sample consists of 650,000 to 700,000 distinct CDR3 sequences, approximately 52% of them appearing once. Sequencing was carried out using blood. Every receptor here comes from a woman older than 75 in good health. CDR3s include the opening cysteine and the closing phenylalanine or tryptophan. A D gene is named only where the DNA matches it firmly. Clone size appears in some rows only: once, few, many, or a class for an expanded clone.

CASSEYRGAYNEQFF | TGTGCCAGCAGTGAATACAGGGGCGCCTACAATGAGCAGTTCTTC | . | few | TRBJ2-1 | TRBV25-1
CASSLASTGELFF | TGCGCCAGCAGCTTGGCCAGCACCGGGGAGCTGTTTTTT | . | . | TRBJ2-2 | TRBV5-1
CASSALPGGYYEQYF | TGTGCCAGCAGCGCCCTCCCAGGTGGATACTACGAGCAGTACTTC | . | few | TRBJ2-7 | TRBV9
CSVEDRSGPRDYEQFF | TGCAGCGTTGAAGACCGATCAGGGCCCCGGGACTATGAGCAGTTCTTC | . | many | TRBJ2-1 | TRBV29-1
CSVNRLGGSEQFF | TGCAGCGTTAATAGGTTGGGAGGAAGTGAGCAGTTCTTC | . | . | TRBJ2-1 | TRBV29-1
CASSTRQGARTSEQFF | TGTGCCAGCAGCACACGACAGGGGGCTCGAACAAGTGAGCAGTTCTTC | TRBD1 | . | TRBJ2-1 | TRBV9
CASSWGTGAYEQYF | TGTGCCAGCAGCTGGGGGACAGGGGCCTATGAGCAGTACTTC | TRBD1 | . | TRBJ2-5 | TRBV7-8
CASSLRSAPYTDTQYF | TGTGCCAGCAGTTTAAGGTCCGCTCCATACACAGATACGCAGTATTTT | . | . | TRBJ2-3 | TRBV12-3/TRBV12-4
CASSYGTFETQYF | TGTGCCAGCAGTTACGGGACATTTGAGACCCAGTACTTC | . | . | TRBJ2-5 | TRBV12-3/TRBV12-4
CASTRGVLAKNIQYF | TGTGCCAGCACGCGGGGGGTCCTAGCCAAAAACATTCAGTACTTC | TRBD2 | many | TRBJ2-4 | TRBV6-1
CASSSTGVRTGELFF | TGTGCCAGCAGTTCGACAGGGGTGAGGACCGGGGAGCTGTTTTTT | TRBD1 | . | TRBJ2-2 | TRBV28
CASSMRALGAGEDQPQHF | TGTGCCAGCAGCATGAGAGCCCTTGGGGCAGGGGAAGACCAGCCCCAGCATTTT | . | . | TRBJ1-5 | TRBV7-8
CASRLGQGITYEQYF | TGTGCCAGCAGACTCGGACAGGGCATCACCTACGAGCAGTACTTC | TRBD1 | few | TRBJ2-7 | TRBV6-6
CAISRTGENEQFF | TGTGCCATCAGTCGGACAGGGGAGAATGAGCAGTTCTTC | TRBD1 | . | TRBJ2-1 | TRBV10-3
CASSRMKTRKRHEQYF | TGTGCCAGCAGCCGAATGAAGACTAGGAAGAGGCACGAGCAGTACTTC | . | many | TRBJ2-7 | TRBV3-1
CASSFWRGGTGELFF | TGTGCCAGCAGTTTCTGGCGGGGGGGCACCGGGGAGCTGTTTTTT | TRBD2 | . | TRBJ2-2 | TRBV28
CAWTHGSPGTEAFF | TGTGCCTGGACCCACGGGTCTCCTGGGACTGAAGCTTTCTTT | . | . | TRBJ1-1 | TRBV30
CASSESGGKRQNYGYTF | TGTGCCAGCAGTGAATCGGGGGGTAAACGACAGAACTATGGCTACACCTTC | . | . | TRBJ1-2 | TRBV25-1
CASSHRDTSYEQYF | TGTGCCAGCAGTCACCGGGACACCTCTTACGAGCAGTACTTC | . | . | TRBJ2-7 | TRBV14
CASSLQGAWAREQYF | TGTGCCAGCAGCCTACAGGGGGCTTGGGCGAGGGAGCAGTACTTC | TRBD1 | . | TRBJ2-5 | TRBV11-2
CSVERGAGREQYF | TGCAGCGTTGAACGGGGGGCAGGGCGCGAGCAGTACTTC | . | once | TRBJ2-7 | TRBV29-1
CSVSGRGSGKQYF | TGCAGCGTTTCAGGAAGGGGTTCGGGCAAGCAGTACTTC | . | . | TRBJ2-7 | TRBV29-1
CAISESGHENTGELFF | TGTGCCATCAGTGAGTCAGGGCACGAGAACACCGGGGAGCTGTTTTTT | . | . | TRBJ2-2 | TRBV10-3
CASSPETSGTQYF | TGTGCCAGCAGCCCAGAGACTAGCGGTACGCAGTATTTT | TRBD2 | many | TRBJ2-3 | TRBV4-2
CASSLATGGNEQFF | TGCGCCAGCAGCTTGGCCACGGGGGGCAATGAGCAGTTCTTC | TRBD2 | many | TRBJ2-1 | TRBV5-1
CASSLQDNTDTQYF | TGCGCCAGCAGCCTACAAGACAACACAGATACGCAGTATTTT | . | . | TRBJ2-3 | TRBV5-1
CASSQRTGSPNNEQFF | TGTGCCAGCAGCCAAAGGACAGGGTCACCCAACAATGAGCAGTTCTTC | TRBD1 | . | TRBJ2-1 | TRBV7-9
CASTLGDSQYF | TGTGCCAGCACCCTCGGAGATAGCCAGTACTTC | . | few | TRBJ2-7 | TRBV28